Shown below are 28 T cell receptor beta chains from a single sample sequenced in a study of regulatory T cells in long-lasting Graves disease. TCR beta libraries were built with iRepertoire HTBI primers and Arm-PCR of CDR3 regions. Each CDR3 protein gets one entry after TCRdb re-called the multiplex PCR reads with MiXCR. Of about 460,000 distinct CDR3 sequences in the sample, 20% to 25% were seen once. Time point here: persistent/refractory GD, antithyroid drugs over 5 years with positive TRAb. Extracted PBMC RNA gave rise to the TCR library. The input for sequencing was peripheral blood mononuclear cells (PBMCs), taken when the disease was refractory, from a patient treated with antithyroid drugs. All receptors come from a female donor with Graves disease.

This clonotype was seen many times. The chain employs TRBV11-2 and TRBJ1-2, with a possible D match to TRBD1 (6 bases). Germline lookup yields CDR1 SGHAT and CDR2 FQNNGV. The V gene lost 1 base and the J gene lost 5 bases, with 8 bases spanning the gap. The CDR3 extends over 13 amino acids. CDR3 sequence: CASSLAQGYGYTF. CDR3 nucleotides: TGTGCCAGCAGCTTAGCACAGGGATATGGCTACACCTTC.

This clonotype came up many times. The genes are TRBV29-1 and TRBJ1-2; no firm D call. The CDR3 is 11 residues long. Germline assignment: CDR1 SQVTM and CDR2 ANQGSEA. V lost 7 bases and J 2 bases, leaving 8 bases between the germline ends. The CDR3 region has the DNA TGCAGCGGGACGCTAAACTATGGCTACACCTTC. Translation gives CSGTLNYGYTF. The variable domain in full, completed from reference TRBV29-1 and TRBJ1-2, reads SAVISQKPSRDICQRGTSLTIQCQVDSQVTMMFWYRQQPGQSLTLIATANQGSEATYESGFVIDKFPISRPNLTFSTLTVSNMSPEDSSIYLCSGTLNYGYTFGSGTRLTVV.

The rearrangement joins TRBV5-1 to TRBJ2-7, with 13 nucleotides matching TRBD2. Trimming cost V 0 bases and J 4 bases; bases outside gene matches: 4. Germline CDR1 reads SGHRS; CDR2 reads YFSETQ. The CDR3 runs 16 residues. This CDR3 is CASSLGLAGGWYEQYF. CDR3 nucleotide sequence: TGCGCCAGCAGCTTGGGACTAGCGGGAGGCTGGTACGAGCAGTACTTC.

This clonotype was picked up many times. The chain couples TRBV7-2 to TRBJ1-4; 9 bases are a match to TRBD1. The CDR3 is 15 residues long. Germline CDR1 and CDR2: SGHTA and FQGNSA. Trimming at V came to 7 bases and at J to 0 bases, leaving 3 bases not matched to a gene. The CDR3 DNA reads as TGTGCCAGCATGAGACAGGGGGCAACTAATGAAAAACTGTTTTTT. Amino acids: CASMRQGATNEKLFF.

This clonotype came up many times. The chain has TRBV28 and TRBJ1-1, with TRBD1 identical over 7 bases. V was pared by 5 bases and J by 3 bases, with 6 bases of the junction left unmatched. The CDR3 is 14 residues long. Germline V gene lookup returns CDR1 MDHEN and CDR2 SYDVKM. The CDR3 region has the DNA TGTGCCAGCAGTGGGGACAGTACTTACACTGAAGCTTTCTTT. Protein sequence: CASSGDSTYTEAFF.

This clonotype has at least ten counts. The chain couples TRBV28 to TRBJ1-1, with D perhaps matching TRBD1 (6 bases). In germline, CDR1 is MDHEN, CDR2 SYDVKM. V lost 9 bases and J lost 0, with 11 bases in between. This CDR3 has 13 amino acids. The CDR3 spells CASGQTMNTEAFF. The CDR3 region has the DNA TGTGCCAGTGGACAGACCATGAACACTGAAGCTTTCTTT. The whole variable domain, filled in from reference TRBV28 and TRBJ1-1, reads DVKVTQSSRYLVKRTGEKVFLECVQDMDHENMFWYRQDPGLGLRLIYFSYDVKMKEKGDIPEGYSVSREKKERFSLILESASTNQTSMYLCASGQTMNTEAFFGQGTRLTVV.

A few counts support this clonotype. The CDR3 here is CASSDRGREQYF. CDR3 nucleotides: TGTGCCAGCAGCGACAGGGGCCGCGAGCAGTACTTC. The rearrangement links TRBV6-1 to TRBJ2-7, with TRBD1 identical over 8 bases. Germline loops: CDR1 MNHNS, CDR2 SASEGT. J gave up 6 bases and V 6 bases, and 4 bases lay outside the gene matches. The CDR3 runs to 12 residues.

The chain carries TRBV7-2 and TRBJ2-7; 11 bases fit TRBD2. V gave up 1 base and J gave up 7 bases; unmatched junction bases: 3. Germline CDR1 reads SGHTA; CDR2 reads FQGNSA. The CDR3 contains 14 residues. The DNA of the CDR3 is TGTGCCAGCAGCTTAGAGGCTAGCGGGAGGGAGCAGTACTTC. The encoded protein is CASSLEASGREQYF.

This clonotype was counted a few times. V gene TRBV6-9 combines with J gene TRBJ1-2; D perhaps matches TRBD1 (5 bases). This CDR3 region has 14 residues. The ends were cut back, 3 bases at V and 2 bases at J, with 10 bases in the middle. Germline loops: CDR1 MNHGY, CDR2 SVAAGI. The CDR3 loop reads CASSYRGGNYGYTF. CDR3 DNA: TGTGCCAGCAGTTACCGGGGGGGGAACTATGGCTACACCTTC.

This chain joins TRBV28 and TRBJ2-7; TRBD1 might be the D (6 bases). Trimming pared 7 bases from V and 5 bases from J, leaving 15 bases between. This CDR3 contains 13 residues. Germline CDR1 MDHEN, CDR2 SYDVKM. The CDR3 loop is CASKLGAFHEQYF. In DNA form, the CDR3 reads TGTGCCAGCAAGCTGGGGGCCTTCCACGAGCAGTACTTC.

The chain combines TRBV18 with TRBJ2-4; D may correspond to TRBD1 or TRBD2 (7 bases each). This CDR3 is 13 amino acids long. Trimming took 8 bases from V and 8 from J, leaving 16 bases between them. The germline CDR1 and CDR2 sequences are KGHSH and LQKENI. The CDR3 nucleotides read TGTGCCAGCGGAACAGGGGAGGGTGACATTCAGTACTTC. Translating it yields CASGTGEGDIQYF.

As for this clonotype: This may be a read error, as it is one base from a much larger clone. V is TRBV20-1 and J is TRBJ1-5; tentatively, D is TRBD1 (6 bases). Germline assignment: CDR1 DFQATT and CDR2 SNEGSKA (reference sequence). There are 15 residues in the CDR3. The CDR3 protein is CSATNRVNHNQPQRF. The CDR3 region has the DNA TGCAGTGCTACGAACAGGGTAAATCACAATCAGCCCCAGCGTTTT.

Many counts were recorded for this clonotype. V usage is TRBV6-1 and J usage is TRBJ2-5, with TRBD1 identical over 8 bases. The CDR3 is made up of 14 amino acids. CDR1 is MNHNS and CDR2 is SASEGT in the germline V gene. With 5 bases clipped from V and 5 bases from J, the junction kept 7 bases outside the gene matches. CDR3 sequence reads: CASSPITGGETQYF. The CDR3 nucleotides are TGTGCCAGCAGTCCTATCACAGGGGGTGAGACCCAGTACTTC.

This clonotype showed up many times. This chain connects TRBV28 to TRBJ1-4; weak D call: TRBD1 (5 bases). V shed 3 bases and J shed 6 bases, with 17 bases lying between them. The CDR3 contains 16 residues. Germline V gives CDR1 MDHEN, CDR2 SYDVKM. The CDR3 DNA reads TGTGCCAGCAGTTTCGGGGGAAGGAGGATATATGAAAAACTGTTTTTT. Protein product: CASSFGGRRIYEKLFF.

In this sample, this clonotype turned up a few times. The chain is built from TRBV6-1 and TRBJ1-1, with D hard to call. In germline, CDR1 is MNHNS, CDR2 SASEGT. V was shortened by 7 bases and J by 2 bases, with 11 bases between the two germline ends. This CDR3 is 13 amino acids long. The CDR3 nucleotides read TGTGCCAGCACCGGCGGCCTAAACACTGAAGCTTTCTTT. Translating it yields CASTGGLNTEAFF.

This clonotype occurred many times. J is TRBJ2-7 and V is TRBV6-1, with 10 bases fitting TRBD1. Per germline, CDR1 MNHNS and CDR2 SASEGT. The CDR3 extends over 15 amino acids. The J segment lost 3 bases and the V segment lost 4 bases, leaving 6 bases of the junction unmatched. DNA for the CDR3: TGTGCCAGCAGTGGCGGACAGGGGGGGAGCTACGAGCAGTACTTC. Translation: CASSGGQGGSYEQYF.

In its sample, this clonotype was seen many times. J is TRBJ2-7 and V is TRBV24-1; the D gene is possibly TRBD2 (5 bases). V was trimmed by 2 bases and J by 4 bases, leaving 8 bases between them. Germline V gene lookup returns CDR1 KGHDR and CDR2 SFDVKD. The CDR3 is 13 amino acids. CDR3 nucleotides: TGTGCCACCAGTGATTCAGCGGCGTACGAGCAGTACTTC. Amino acid sequence: CATSDSAAYEQYF.

This clonotype was counted between two and nine times. The gene calls are TRBV19 and TRBJ1-4; D gene unclear. Germline lookup yields CDR1 LNHDA and CDR2 SQIVND (reference sequence). This CDR3 region has 14 residues. The ends were cut back, 8 bases at V and 4 bases at J, with 14 bases in the middle. The CDR3 sequence: CASQMRGYNEKLFF. CDR3 bases: TGTGCCAGTCAGATGAGAGGGTATAATGAAAAACTGTTTTTT.

This clonotype has at least ten counts. This chain joins TRBV28 and TRBJ1-2, with D tentatively TRBD1 (5 bases). V dropped 4 bases and J dropped 0 bases, with 24 bases sitting between them. CDR3 length: 19 residues. Germline CDR1 and CDR2: MDHEN and SYDVKM. This CDR3 is CASSSPSGTHKRANYGYTF. The CDR3 coding sequence is TGTGCCAGCAGTTCCCCGTCCGGGACGCATAAAAGGGCTAACTATGGCTACACCTTC.

V and J are TRBV7-2 and TRBJ2-7, with a weak D call TRBD2 (5 bases). Trimming shortened V by 4 bases and J by 2 bases, and 12 bases separated the two germline ends. From germline, CDR1 is SGHTA and CDR2 FQGNSA. The length of the CDR3 is 14 residues. In nucleotides, the CDR3 is TGTGCCAGCAGCTCCGCGGCGGGCCCCTACGAGCAGTACTTC. Its protein is CASSSAAGPYEQYF.

This clonotype was observed many times. The rearrangement uses TRBV6-1 and TRBJ1-5; D is unclear. The germline V and J ends were trimmed by 7 bases and 3 bases, with 7 bases remaining between them. Germline values: CDR1 MNHNS, CDR2 SASEGT. CDR3 size: 12 residues. Written as DNA, the CDR3 is TGTGCCAGCACCGAGCCCAATCAGCCCCAGCATTTT. This sequence encodes CASTEPNQPQHF.

This clonotype was recorded many times. The chain joins TRBV20-1 to TRBJ2-5; TRBD2 is a possible D gene (7 bases). Trimming removed 1 base from V and 5 bases from J, with 14 bases in between. Germline assignment: CDR1 DFQATT and CDR2 SNEGSKA (reference sequence). This CDR3 has 14 amino acids. CDR3 sequence (DNA): TGCAGTGCTAGAGCAAGGGGGGGAGGCGAGACCCAGTACTTC. Encoded protein: CSARARGGGETQYF.

This clonotype has only a few counts. The CDR3 nucleotides are TGCAGCGTTGTGGCCAGCCCGATCTATGGCTACACCTTC. Amino acid sequence: CSVVASPIYGYTF. The chain employs TRBV29-1 and TRBJ1-2; D gene uncertain. The germline V gene has CDR1 SQVTM and CDR2 ANQGSEA. Trimming removed 4 bases at V and 4 bases at J, with 13 bases between. The CDR3 totals 13 residues.

The table lists this clonotype with many counts. This chain connects TRBV28 to TRBJ2-7; unclear D gene. Between the trimmed V and J ends, which lost 6 bases and 4 bases, there was a span of 10 bases. There are 12 residues in the CDR3. Germline V gene sequence: CDR1 MDHEN, CDR2 SYDVKM. This chain's CDR3 is CASSPRAYEQYF. The CDR3 DNA reads TGTGCCAGCAGCCCCCGCGCATACGAGCAGTACTTC.

V usage is TRBV12-3 or TRBV12-4 and J usage is TRBJ2-5, with TRBD2 matching over 15 bases. The V segment lost 0 bases and the J segment 4 bases; nucleotides outside the gene matches: 3. The CDR3 runs to 17 residues. The CDR3 region has the DNA TGTGCCAGCAGTTTAGCACTGGGACTAGCGGGGGGAGAGACCCAGTACTTC. Amino acid sequence: CASSLALGLAGGETQYF.

The chain joins TRBV12-3 or TRBV12-4 to TRBJ2-3; a possible D gene is TRBD2 (6 bases). V lost 5 bases and J 1 base, leaving 16 bases between the germline ends. This CDR3 contains 16 residues. This CDR3 reads CASSPRDFGGTDTQYF. DNA for the CDR3: TGTGCCAGCAGTCCCCGGGACTTTGGAGGCACAGATACGCAGTATTTT.

This clonotype was picked up many times. The chain recombines TRBV12-3 or TRBV12-4 with TRBJ1-2; D remains unclear. This CDR3 has 14 amino acids. V dropped 5 bases and J dropped 4 bases, with 14 bases sitting between them. CDR3 nucleotide sequence: TGTGCCAGCAGTACCTCCCGGGGATCCTATGGCTACACCTTC. Protein sequence: CASSTSRGSYGYTF.

The gene calls are TRBV7-2 and TRBJ1-1, with D tentatively TRBD1 (6 bases). Trimming cost V 5 bases and J 7 bases, with 20 bases left between them. This CDR3 is 15 amino acids long. CDR1 and CDR2 (germline): SGHTA, FQGNSA. As DNA, the CDR3 is TGTGCCAGCAGCCCTAGGTGGGAGGGGGATAATGAAGCTTTCTTT. This gives the protein CASSPRWEGDNEAFF. Full variable domain (outside the CDR3, taken from reference TRBV7-2 and TRBJ1-1): GAGVSQSPSNKVTEKGKDVELRCDPISGHTALYWYRQSLGQGLEFLIYFQGNSAPDKSGLPSDRFSAERTGGSVSTLTIQRTQQEDSAVYLCASSPRWEGDNEAFFGQGTRLTVV.